This T cell receptor (beta chain) was captured in a study of T-cell memory formation after mild COVID-19. TCRdb reprocessed the 5' RACE reads with MiXCR, giving one entry per CDR3 protein. The table includes 300,000 to 350,000 distinct CDR3 sequences, roughly a fifth detected once. This clonotype was counted a few times. Its specificity is unknown. Broader study findings: While clones contracting from day 15 to 85 were balanced between CD4 and CD8, later expanders leaned CD4+.

V was pared by 3 bases and J by 2 bases, with 13 bases between. The CDR3 is 14 amino acids. Germline lookup yields CDR1 DFQATT and CDR2 SNEGSKA (reference sequence). The clonotype originates from a man in his late teens or twenties who had mild COVID-19 (a few samples of this study predate the infection). Cell type and time point are not known. The sequenced sample was PBMCs or a T cell subset sorted from them (not recorded which). V usage is TRBV20-1 and J usage is TRBJ1-2; D is possibly TRBD1 (5 bases). CDR3 DNA: TGCAGTGCTAGTACAGGACGTGGGAACTATGGCTACACCTTC. Amino acid sequence: CSASTGRGNYGYTF.